The entry below gives a single TCR beta chain sequence along with its context. The antigen is not known. Every patient was affected by relapse after autologous stem cell transplantation, while exposure to brentuximab vedotin was not uniform. The protocol was immunoSEQ multiplex PCR, while the TCRdb copy is restricted to in-frame clones and leaves out a portion. The sample consists of under 95,000 clones, around 90% of them appearing once. These data originate in a study of PD-1 blockade in classical Hodgkin lymphoma. Study results and caveats: Undefined causes, possibly disease activity or prior therapy, underlie the repertoire differences.

This sequence was found in a human donor with classical Hodgkin lymphoma. The sequences come from peripheral blood mononuclear cells (PBMCs), collected before the second cycle of nivolumab.

CDR3 amino acids: CASSQTMAGSYGYTF. The CDR3 DNA reads as TGCGCCAGCAGCCAAACGATGGCAGGCTCCTATGGCTACACCTTC. The chain recombines TRBV4-1 with TRBJ1-2; D gene ambiguous. Germline V gene data show CDR1 as MGHRA and CDR2 as YSYEKL. V lost 2 bases to trimming and J lost 4 bases, with 14 bases between them. The CDR3 consists of 15 residues.